This T cell receptor beta chain came from a study of neurological immune-mediated disorders. The CDR3 contains 13 residues. Trimming cost V 5 bases and J 5 bases, with 12 bases left between them. Germline V CDR1 and CDR2: SGHVS, FQNEAQ. This clonotype was found many times. Synthesis of cDNA was carried out by template-switch 5'RACE. The reaction used 10-nucleotide random UMIs. A single run covered 15-18 subjects with over 190 million TCR-beta sequences. Each CDR3 protein gets one entry after TCRdb re-called the 5' RACE reads with MiXCR. The sample gives tens of thousands of distinct CDR3 sequences, 3% to 3.5% of which show up once; about 6.3% is in the top ten.

This clonotype was obtained from a man aged 40-55 years with multiple sclerosis. The rearrangement links TRBV7-8 to TRBJ2-5; D call uncertain. The specimen sequenced was PBMCs. CDR3 residues: CASSQSVWETQYF. DNA for the CDR3: TGTGCCAGCAGCCAGTCCGTTTGGGAGACCCAGTACTTC. Variable domain in full (rest from reference TRBV7-8 and TRBJ2-5): GAGVSQSPRYKVAKRGQDVALRCDPISGHVSLFWYQQALGQGPEFLTYFQNEAQLDKSGLPSDRFFAERPEGSVSTLKIQRTQQEDSAVYLCASSQSVWETQYFGPGTRLLVL.